This T cell receptor (beta chain) was identified during a study of blood T cell repertoires in COVID-19. As for the study in general: Acute-phase and convalescent COVID-19 samples originated in the United States, Italy and Spain. PBMCs, B-cell-depleted T cells, or T cells were the source of the cDNA or gDNA that made up the material.

Under the authors' procedure: It was from reference gene primer amplification that nucleated cell counts were estimated. TCRdb's copy holds only in-frame clones and misses some; the assay was immunoSEQ multiplex PCR. The D gene and trimming were derived from the DNA, and the V and J assignments and clone size from that table. Seen here are roughly 360,000 clones, 81% observed once, and the top ten hold 0.85% to 1.2%. The sample comprised peripheral blood. The receptor comes from a human donor with acute or convalescent COVID-19. The donor label of this sample is uncertain.

This CDR3 is CASNQYSGGFYEQYF. The CDR3 DNA follows: TGTGCCAGCAACCAATATAGTGGAGGGTTCTACGAGCAGTACTTC. This chain joins TRBV5-6 and TRBJ2-7, with D possibly matching TRBD2 (6 bases). This CDR3 is built from 15 residues. Germline V gives CDR1 SGHDT, CDR2 YYEEEE. V dropped 6 bases and J dropped 3 bases, with 19 bases sitting between them.